Each of the 30 T cell receptor beta chains below was sequenced from the same sample in a study of post-analysis software for immune sequencing data. Unique molecular identifiers tagged the TCR beta cDNA libraries. From the PCR reads, TCRdb called clonotypes with MiXCR, one entry per CDR3 protein. The sample lists under 900,000 distinct CDR3 sequences, under 70% occurring once. Overall study findings and caveats: The five TRBV segments detected at higher frequency in patients than in controls included TRBV5-6, TRBV5-1 and TRBV20-1.

Their antigens remain unidentified. The sample was blood. The receptor set was obtained from a girl aged 5-17 years with multiple sclerosis.

This clonotype was detected a few times. The junction departs from germline at one end; a sequencing error may be responsible. This chain uses TRBV28 with TRBJ2-1; D unresolved. The CDR3 is made up of 15 amino acids. The germline V gene has CDR1 MDHEN and CDR2 SYDVKM. In DNA, the CDR3 is TGTGCCGGCAGCTTACTCGAGGCTACTTACAATGAGCAGTTCTTC. It codes for CAGSLLEATYNEQFF.

The chain combines TRBV27 with TRBJ2-1; D remains unclear. CDR3 length: 15 amino acids. The germline V and J ends were trimmed by 7 bases and 2 bases, with 15 bases remaining between them. Germline V gene data show CDR1 as MNHEY and CDR2 as SMNVEV (reference sequence). In DNA, the CDR3 is TGTGCCAGCAAGTCCCGGGCGGTTCCCTACAATGAGCAGTTCTTC. Its protein is CASKSRAVPYNEQFF.

This clonotype was seen only once. The junction shows a germline mismatch at one end, possibly a read error. The J gene is TRBJ2-3, the V gene TRBV9, with D uncertain. Germline V gene lookup returns CDR1 SGDLS and CDR2 YYNGEE. There are 12 residues in the CDR3. This CDR3 is CASSGTRDTRYF. Here the CDR3 DNA reads TGTGCCAGCAGCGGGACCCGCGATACGCGGTATTTT.

V and J are TRBV3-1 and TRBJ2-1; D is ambiguous. There are 15 residues in the CDR3. V lost 0 bases to trimming and J lost 15 bases, with 21 bases between them. Germline V gene sequence: CDR1 LGHDT, CDR2 YNNKEL (reference sequence). The CDR3 sequence is CASSQDQVAPKLLFF. DNA for the CDR3: TGTGCCAGCAGCCAAGACCAAGTAGCTCCAAAATTGCTGTTCTTC.

This clonotype was observed a few times. V gene TRBV20-1 combines with J gene TRBJ2-3; possible D gene TRBD1, 6 bases. The CDR3 is 15 amino acids. The germline V gene encodes CDR1 DFQATT and CDR2 SNEGSKA (reference sequence). The V gene lost 0 bases and the J gene lost 2 bases, with 12 bases spanning the gap. CDR3 region: CSARDLGAPTDTQYF. The CDR3 bases are TGCAGTGCTAGAGATTTGGGGGCGCCCACAGATACGCAGTATTTT.

The table lists this clonotype with a few counts. The chain couples TRBV29-1 to TRBJ2-3; TRBD2 matches 7 bases. This CDR3 is built from 15 residues. With V trimmed by 2 bases and J by 1 base, 6 bases remained unmatched. The V gene's germline CDR1 is SQVTM and CDR2 ANQGSEA. The CDR3 reads CSVEQRGRGTDTQYF. In DNA, the CDR3 is TGCAGCGTTGAACAGCGCGGGAGAGGCACAGATACGCAGTATTTT.

J is TRBJ1-5 and V is TRBV6-6; perhaps TRBD1 as D (5 bases). The V and J ends lost 3 bases and 3 bases respectively, with 18 bases between them. The V gene's germline CDR1 is MNHNY and CDR2 SVGAGI (reference sequence). The CDR3 has 17 amino acids. The CDR3 protein is CASSYDQGARVNQPQHF. The CDR3 nucleotides read TGTGCCAGCAGTTATGACCAGGGCGCCCGCGTCAATCAGCCCCAGCATTTT.

The V and J genes are TRBV6-5 and TRBJ2-5; no firm D call. The V end was cut by 6 bases, the J end by 5 bases, with 19 bases between. CDR1 is MNHEY, CDR2 SVGAGI, per germline. The CDR3 consists of 15 residues. This CDR3 reads CASRLEAYGSETQYF. CDR3 nucleotides: TGTGCCAGCAGGCTCGAGGCTTACGGATCGGAGACCCAGTACTTC.

This clonotype has just a few counts. The chain uses TRBV20-1 and TRBJ2-3; D gene unclear. This CDR3 comprises 13 residues. From germline, CDR1 is DFQATT and CDR2 SNEGSKA (reference sequence). The ends were cut back, 3 bases at V and 3 bases at J, with 10 bases in the middle. The CDR3 loop is CSASQVVTDTQYF. In DNA form, the CDR3 reads TGCAGTGCTAGCCAGGTGGTAACAGATACGCAGTATTTT.

Comment on this clonotype: At one boundary the junction diverges from the germline segment, which might be a read error. The chain carries TRBV10-3 and TRBJ2-1; 11 bases match TRBD2. Germline lookup yields CDR1 ENHRY and CDR2 SYGVKD. CDR3 length equals 15 residues. DNA for the CDR3: TGTGCCATCCAACAACTAGCGGGAGCAGGCAATGAGCGGTTCTTC. Translation gives CAIQQLAGAGNERFF.

The CDR3 DNA reads TGTGCCAGCAGCAAAGGACTAGCGCCGGAGACCCAGTACTTC. Encoded protein: CASSKGLAPETQYF. The V call is TRBV7-2, the J call TRBJ2-7, with 9 positions matching TRBD2. The J call is doubtful: the DNA matches TRBJ2-5 better. The CDR3 has 14 residues. Germline V gene data show CDR1 as SGHTA and CDR2 as FQGNSA.

The chain couples TRBV5-5 to TRBJ2-7, with 13 nucleotides matching TRBD2. The CDR3 sequence is 15 residues long. Germline V gene lookup returns CDR1 SGHKS and CDR2 YYEKEE (reference sequence). Trimming removed 4 bases from V and 4 bases from J; junction bases left unmatched: 5. The CDR3 sequence is CASSHWTSGSYEQYF. CDR3 sequence (DNA): TGTGCCAGCAGCCATTGGACTAGCGGGAGTTACGAGCAGTACTTC.

V and J are TRBV5-1 and TRBJ1-4; 8 nucleotides match TRBD1. Trimming at V came to 1 base and at J to 7 bases, leaving 6 bases not matched to a gene. Germline V gene sequence: CDR1 SGHRS, CDR2 YFSETQ. The CDR3 contains 15 residues. The CDR3 region is CASSLQGAEAEKLFF. For the CDR3, the DNA is TGCGCCAGCAGCTTGCAGGGGGCAGAGGCTGAAAAACTGTTTTTT.

There are a few counts of this clonotype. V usage is TRBV20-1 and J usage is TRBJ1-1, with TRBD1 as a possible D gene (6 bases). The CDR3 sequence is 14 residues long. V dropped 4 bases and J dropped 0 bases, with 12 bases sitting between them. Germline CDR1 is DFQATT and CDR2 is SNEGSKA (reference sequence). The CDR3 nucleotides read TGCAGTGCTACAGAGGGACATCTGAACACTGAAGCTTTCTTT. Translating gives CSATEGHLNTEAFF.

The rearrangement links TRBV12-3 or TRBV12-4 to TRBJ2-3; a possible D gene is TRBD2 (6 bases). The CDR3 spans 13 residues. V was cut by 8 bases and J by 1 base, with 10 bases left in between. As DNA, the CDR3 is TGTGCCAGCGGGAGGCCCGGCACAGATACGCAGTATTTT. Translated, it gives CASGRPGTDTQYF.

This chain uses TRBV15 with TRBJ1-1, with 7 nucleotides matching TRBD1. The V gene's germline CDR1 is LNHNV and CDR2 YYDKDF (reference sequence). Trimming cost V 5 bases and J 8 bases; bases outside gene matches: 5. This CDR3 is built from 12 residues. The chain's CDR3 is CATSRGTEEAFF. The CDR3, as DNA: TGTGCCACCAGCCGAGGGACAGAAGAAGCTTTCTTT.

This chain's CDR3 is CASSGGTGDDYERYF. In DNA form, the CDR3 reads TGTGCCAGCAGTGGGGGGACAGGGGACGACTACGAGCGGTACTTC. This chain connects TRBV6-1 to TRBJ2-5; TRBD1 agrees at 10 bases. Per the germline V gene, CDR1 is MNHNS and CDR2 is SASEGT. V was pared by 4 bases and J by 13 bases, with 15 bases of the junction left unmatched. This CDR3 has 15 amino acids.

As DNA, the CDR3 is TGTGCCAGCAGGGACAGGGTCACTCCACCCCTCCACTTT. Its translation: CASRDRVTPPLHF. The chain is built from TRBV27 and TRBJ1-6; 8 bases match TRBD1. Trimming took 6 bases from V and 11 from J; bases not matched to a gene: 6. Germline V gene sequence: CDR1 MNHEY, CDR2 SMNVEV (reference sequence). The CDR3 runs 13 residues.

The rearrangement joins TRBV3-1 to TRBJ2-5; no clear D. Trimming took off 0 bases at V and 11 bases at J, with 22 bases between the two ends. The CDR3 runs to 16 residues. Germline V gene lookup returns CDR1 LGHDT and CDR2 YNNKEL (reference sequence). The CDR3 spells CASSQDRRTLYNEQYF. The CDR3, as DNA: TGTGCCAGCAGCCAAGATCGTAGGACCTTATACAATGAGCAGTACTTC.

The J gene is TRBJ2-5, the V gene TRBV6-6, with 9 bases identical to TRBD1. The CDR3 has 15 residues. The V segment lost 4 bases and the J segment 5 bases; nucleotides outside the gene matches: 8. Germline CDR1 MNHNY, CDR2 SVGAGI (reference sequence). The CDR3 sequence is CASSSTQGARETQYF. CDR3 DNA sequence: TGTGCCAGCAGTTCCACACAGGGGGCGCGGGAGACCCAGTACTTC.

This chain links TRBV12-5 with TRBJ2-4; 8 bases align to TRBD2. The tail of the sequence fits TRBJ2-7 better, so the J call may be wrong. Germline V gene lookup returns CDR1 LGHNT and CDR2 FRNRAP. This CDR3 is built from 17 residues. The CDR3 region is CASGLPRPTAGDYEQYF. CDR3 nucleotide sequence: TGTGCTAGTGGTTTGCCACGACCGACAGCGGGGGACTACGAGCAGTACTTC.

CDR3 in amino acids: CASSQEGRGICYEQYF. CDR3 in DNA: TGTGCCAGCAGCCAAGAAGGACGCGGGATCTGTTACGAGCAGTACTTC. The chain uses TRBV4-2 and TRBJ2-7; TRBD2 is a possible D gene (6 bases). Germline V gene data show CDR1 as LGHNA and CDR2 as YNFKEQ. This CDR3 has 16 amino acids. The ends were cut back, 0 bases at V and 4 bases at J, with 16 bases in the middle.

This clonotype has more than one count but fewer than ten. This rearrangement joins TRBV20-1 to TRBJ2-7; D ambiguous. Trimming took 4 bases from V and 2 from J, leaving 9 bases between them. This CDR3 has 12 amino acids. Germline V gives CDR1 DFQATT, CDR2 SNEGSKA (reference sequence). CDR3 in amino acids: CSAIGGAYEQYF. DNA for the CDR3: TGCAGTGCTATAGGCGGAGCCTACGAGCAGTACTTC.

This chain joins TRBV29-1 and TRBJ2-3; no definite D call. CDR1 SQVTM and CDR2 ANQGSEA come from the germline V gene. The CDR3 is made up of 11 amino acids. CDR3 protein: CNVIKADTQYF. CDR3 nucleotides: TGCAACGTGATCAAGGCAGATACGCAGTATTTT.

This clonotype was seen only a few times. This chain connects TRBV27 to TRBJ2-7; 10 bases match TRBD1. From germline, CDR1 is MNHEY and CDR2 SMNVEV (reference sequence). With 6 bases clipped from V and 4 bases from J, the junction kept 6 bases outside the gene matches. The length of the CDR3 is 14 residues. This CDR3 reads CASRTGGVGYEQYF. The CDR3 bases are TGTGCCAGCAGGACAGGGGGCGTAGGATACGAGCAGTACTTC.

This chain uses TRBV12-3 or TRBV12-4 with TRBJ2-5; TRBD2 matches at 7 bases. The J call is in doubt because the DNA end fits TRBJ2-7 better. The CDR3 covers 14 residues. CDR3 residues: CASGESGIVYEQYF. The DNA for the CDR3 is TGTGCCAGCGGCGAAAGCGGGATAGTTTACGAGCAGTACTTC.

The V and J genes are TRBV4-2 and TRBJ2-4; a possible D gene is TRBD1 (6 bases). This CDR3 has 16 residues. V lost 2 bases, J lost 3 bases, and 14 bases lay in between. CDR1 is LGHNA and CDR2 is YNFKEQ in the germline V gene. The CDR3 nucleotides are TGTGCCAGCAGCCAATCCCCTCAGGGGAGCAAAAACATTCAGTACTTC. Translating it yields CASSQSPQGSKNIQYF.

This clonotype was counted between two and nine times. The limits of the CDR3 on the DNA are not certain, so only TCRdb's listed CDR3 is given. V and J are TRBV12-3 or TRBV12-4 and TRBJ1-2. The CDR3 spans 15 residues, counting both ends. Here the CDR3 reads CASSSSDGSNYGYTF.

This clonotype was seen a few times. The chain couples TRBV9 to TRBJ2-3; 9 bases align to TRBD1. The CDR3 runs to 15 residues. Trimming took 7 bases from V and 5 from J; bases not matched to a gene: 11. Germline V CDR1 and CDR2: SGDLS, YYNGEE. DNA for the CDR3: TGTGCCAGCGCCCGGGGACAGGGCGAAGTAGATACGCAGTATTTT. As protein: CASARGQGEVDTQYF.

This clonotype turned up a few times. The chain joins TRBV5-1 to TRBJ1-2; a weak D match, TRBD1 (5 bases). The CDR3 has 13 amino acids. Trimming left V 2 bases short and J 8 bases short, with 13 bases between. The germline gives CDR1 SGHRS, CDR2 YFSETQ. CDR3 bases: TGCGCCAGCAGCTTAGATGGGACCCCAGGCTACACCTTC. Translation: CASSLDGTPGYTF. The variable domain in full, completed from reference TRBV5-1 and TRBJ1-2, reads KAGVTQTPRYLIKTRGQQVTLSCSPISGHRSVSWYQQTPGQGLQFLFEYFSETQRNKGNFPGRFSGRQFSNSRSEMNVSTLELGDSALYLCASSLDGTPGYTFGSGTRLTVV.